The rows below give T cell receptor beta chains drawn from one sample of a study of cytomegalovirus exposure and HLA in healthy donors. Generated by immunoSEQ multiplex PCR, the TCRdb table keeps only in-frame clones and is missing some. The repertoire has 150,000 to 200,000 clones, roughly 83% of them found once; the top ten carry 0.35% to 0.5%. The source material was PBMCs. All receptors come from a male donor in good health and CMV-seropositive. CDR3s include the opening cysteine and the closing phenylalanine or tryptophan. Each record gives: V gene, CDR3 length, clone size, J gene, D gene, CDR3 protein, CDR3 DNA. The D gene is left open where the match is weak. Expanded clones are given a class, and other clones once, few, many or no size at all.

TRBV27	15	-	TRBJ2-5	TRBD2	CASSAGTSWWETQYF	TGTGCCAGCAGTGCCGGGACTAGCTGGTGGGAGACCCAGTACTTC
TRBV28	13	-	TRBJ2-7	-	CASSPLGPKRQYF	TGTGCCAGCAGCCCACTAGGGCCTAAAAGGCAGTACTTC
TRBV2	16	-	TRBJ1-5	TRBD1	CASTETGFYSNQPQHF	TGTGCCAGCACCGAGACAGGGTTCTATAGCAATCAGCCCCAGCATTTT
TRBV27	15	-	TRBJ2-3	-	CASSSGQTDSDTQYF	TGTGCCAGCAGTTCCGGACAGACAGACAGCGATACGCAGTATTTT
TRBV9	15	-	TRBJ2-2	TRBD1	CASSVEGQGTGELFF	TGTGCCAGCAGCGTAGAGGGACAGGGTACCGGGGAGCTGTTTTTT
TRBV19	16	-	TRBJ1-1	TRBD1	CASRTIDRGTYTEAFF	TGTGCCAGTAGGACTATCGACAGGGGGACGTACACTGAAGCTTTCTTT
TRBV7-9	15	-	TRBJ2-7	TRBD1	CASSSRDRLAYEQYF	TGTGCCAGCAGCTCAAGGGACAGGTTGGCCTACGAGCAGTACTTC
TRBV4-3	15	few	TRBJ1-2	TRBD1	CASSHDRQGGGGYTF	TGCGCCAGCAGCCATGATCGACAGGGCGGTGGTGGCTACACCTTC
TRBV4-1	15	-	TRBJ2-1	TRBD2	CASSQVEAGGNEQFF	TGCGCCAGCAGCCAAGTTGAAGCGGGAGGCAATGAGCAGTTCTTC
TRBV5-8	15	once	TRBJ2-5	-	CASSGDGQGQETQYF	TGTGCCAGCAGCGGGGACGGGCAGGGGCAAGAGACCCAGTACTTC